Listed here are 30 T cell receptor beta chains from one sample, sequenced in a study of shared clonotypes between healthy human individuals (dated by TCRdb to the early 2020s). Library preparation employed the immunoSEQ multiplex PCR assay. TCRdb mirrors the immuneACCESS table, restricted to in-frame sequences. Some clones are absent from its copies; in checked studies, under half trace to an unresolved V gene, and the reason for the others is unknown. Recorded for this sample are about 2.4 million clones; just over 90% of them occurred a single time. The top ten clonotypes cover around 0.14% of the sample. The sample was naive CD4+ T cells sorted from blood. The cell subset or site label of this sample denotes: CD45RA+ positively selected. Receptors originate from a man between 18 and 35 years old in good health.

This chain uses TRBV2 with TRBJ2-3; TRBD2 aligns across 13 bases. Looked up from germline, CDR1 is SNHLY and CDR2 is FYNNEI. J was trimmed by 5 bases and V by 5 bases; bases with no gene match: 19. The length of the CDR3 is 20 residues. For the CDR3, the DNA is TGTGCCAGCAGTCCAACCGAAATAGGACTAGCGGGGGAGGTAGGAGATACGCAGTATTTT. Its translation is CASSPTEIGLAGEVGDTQYF.

The chain combines TRBV2 with TRBJ1-4; no clear D gene. The CDR3 consists of 16 residues. Per the germline V gene, CDR1 is SNHLY and CDR2 is FYNNEI. V was trimmed by 6 bases and J by 0 bases, leaving 14 bases between them. CDR3 sequence: CASRSGREATNEKLFF. The CDR3 bases are TGTGCCAGCAGATCGGGCCGGGAAGCAACTAATGAAAAACTGTTTTTT.

This clone came up once. The V call is TRBV5-1, the J call TRBJ2-7, with 7 positions matching TRBD1. V was clipped by 0 bases and J by 3 bases; unmatched bases: 6. This CDR3 contains 15 residues. Germline V gene data show CDR1 as SGHRS and CDR2 as YFSETQ. CDR3 sequence: CASSLGTGTDYEQYF. In DNA form, the CDR3 reads TGCGCCAGCAGCTTGGGGACAGGAACGGACTACGAGCAGTACTTC.

This chain links TRBV6-5 with TRBJ2-7, with 8 bases matching TRBD1. Unmatched junction bases numbered 7, after V lost 0 bases and J lost 6 bases. The CDR3 is 15 amino acids. Germline V gives CDR1 MNHEY, CDR2 SVGAGI. The CDR3 sequence: CASSYSQQGVGEQYF. In DNA form, the CDR3 reads TGTGCCAGCAGTTACTCCCAACAGGGGGTAGGCGAGCAGTACTTC.

This chain uses TRBV2 with TRBJ2-5, with 7 nucleotides matching TRBD1. V trimming: 7 bases; J trimming: 5 bases; junction bases outside the gene matches: 7. The CDR3 loop spans 13 amino acids. Germline V gene data show CDR1 as SNHLY and CDR2 as FYNNEI. This CDR3 reads CASNPDRAETQYF. CDR3 nucleotide sequence: TGTGCCAGCAATCCCGACAGGGCCGAGACCCAGTACTTC.

The rearrangement joins TRBV5-1 to TRBJ2-1; 10 nucleotides match TRBD2. With V trimmed by 4 bases and J by 7 bases, 5 bases remained unmatched. The germline V gene encodes CDR1 SGHRS and CDR2 YFSETQ. The CDR3 covers 14 residues. CDR3 nucleotide sequence: TGCGCCAGCAGCCCTCGGACTAGCGGAAATGAGCAGTTCTTC. Its protein is CASSPRTSGNEQFF.

The gene calls are TRBV7-2 and TRBJ2-2; perhaps D is TRBD1 or TRBD2 (5 bases each). CDR3 length: 16 amino acids. V was clipped by 2 bases and J by 4 bases, with 14 bases between them. Germline lookup yields CDR1 SGHTA and CDR2 FQGNSA. The CDR3 DNA reads TGTGCCAGCAGCTTAATGTCCAGGGCGGGCACCGGGGAGCTGTTTTTT. It encodes CASSLMSRAGTGELFF. Drawing the rest from reference TRBV7-2 and TRBJ2-2, the complete variable domain is GAGVSQSPSNKVTEKGKDVELRCDPISGHTALYWYRQSLGQGLEFLIYFQGNSAPDKSGLPSDRFSAERTGGSVSTLTIQRTQQEDSAVYLCASSLMSRAGTGELFFGEGSRLTVL.

This chain uses TRBV5-1 with TRBJ2-2; no definite D call. Germline CDR1 SGHRS, CDR2 YFSETQ. The CDR3 has 17 residues. The ends were cut back, 0 bases at V and 0 bases at J, with 12 bases in the middle. In nucleotides, the CDR3 is TGCGCCAGCAGCTTGGGTTTGGGCGCTTCGAACACCGGGGAGCTGTTTTTT. Translated: CASSLGLGASNTGELFF. Combining the CDR3 with reference TRBV5-1 and TRBJ2-2 gives the whole variable domain KAGVTQTPRYLIKTRGQQVTLSCSPISGHRSVSWYQQTPGQGLQFLFEYFSETQRNKGNFPGRFSGRQFSNSRSEMNVSTLELGDSALYLCASSLGLGASNTGELFFGEGSRLTVL.

The rearrangement joins TRBV7-6 to TRBJ2-5; 9 bases are shared with TRBD1. This CDR3 comprises 15 residues. Germline V lookup: CDR1 SGHVS, CDR2 FNYEAQ. After removal of 0 bases from V and 5 bases from J, the junction contained 4 bases not matched to a gene. In DNA, the CDR3 is TGTGCCAGCAGCTTAGCCGGACAGGGGTGGGAGACCCAGTACTTC. Its translation: CASSLAGQGWETQYF.

CDR3 DNA: TGTGCCAGCAGCCGCCGACAGGGGGTAATCAACGAGCAGTACTTC. As protein: CASSRRQGVINEQYF. The rearrangement links TRBV5-4 to TRBJ2-7; the match to TRBD1 covers 9 bases. CDR1 is SGHNT, CDR2 YYREEE, per germline (reference sequence). V lost 4 bases to trimming and J lost 5 bases; unmatched junction nucleotides: 10. The CDR3 consists of 15 residues.

The chain has TRBV5-1 and TRBJ2-7, with D possibly TRBD1 on 6 matching bases. The ends were cut back, 6 bases at V and 1 base at J, with 17 bases in the middle. CDR3 length equals 15 residues. Germline CDR1 is SGHRS and CDR2 is YFSETQ. The CDR3 here is CASKPTGPLSYEQYF. DNA for the CDR3: TGCGCCAGCAAGCCGACAGGACCGCTATCCTACGAGCAGTACTTC.

The V gene is TRBV11-3, the J gene TRBJ2-6; D call uncertain. This CDR3 has 17 amino acids. V lost 1 base and J lost 1, with 11 bases in between. Germline V gene data show CDR1 as SGHNT and CDR2 as YENEEA. CDR3 loop: CASSLGSDRSGANVLTF. The CDR3 nucleotides are TGTGCCAGCAGCTTAGGGTCCGATCGGTCTGGGGCCAACGTCCTGACTTTC.

The chain uses TRBV10-2 and TRBJ1-2; D is possibly TRBD1 (5 bases). The CDR3 length is 14 residues. CDR1 WSHSY and CDR2 SAAADI come from the germline V gene. With 2 bases removed from V and 4 bases from J, the gap between germline ends came to 11 bases. CDR3 sequence reads: CASSEPKGSYGYTF. The CDR3 nucleotides are TGCGCCAGCAGTGAGCCGAAGGGGAGCTATGGCTACACCTTC.

The chain employs TRBV25-1 and TRBJ1-2; no clear D gene. V was trimmed by 1 base and J by 5 bases, leaving 14 bases between them. This CDR3 region has 15 residues. Per germline, CDR1 MGHDK and CDR2 SYGVNS. This CDR3 is CASSELGPPGYGYTF. DNA of the CDR3: TGTGCCAGCAGTGAATTAGGGCCGCCGGGGTATGGCTACACCTTC.

The rearrangement joins TRBV7-6 to TRBJ2-5; the D is unclear. The germline CDR1 and CDR2 sequences are SGHVS and FNYEAQ. Deletions cut 5 bases from V and 5 bases from J, with 9 bases between. CDR3 length: 12 amino acids. The CDR3 region is CASSPTRETQYF. In nucleotides, the CDR3 is TGTGCCAGCAGCCCCACACGGGAGACCCAGTACTTC.

The chain joins TRBV11-3 to TRBJ2-1, with 8 bases aligning to TRBD2. Trimming cost V 3 bases and J 6 bases; bases outside gene matches: 4. CDR1 and CDR2 from the germline V gene are SGHNT and YENEEA. The CDR3 runs 14 residues. The CDR3 nucleotides are TGTGCCAGCAGCTTCGACCGGGAGGGCAATGAGCAGTTCTTC. Translation: CASSFDREGNEQFF.

This clone occurred once. This chain links TRBV7-9 with TRBJ2-1; D unclear. Germline V gene lookup returns CDR1 SEHNR and CDR2 FQNEAQ (reference sequence). With 4 bases removed from V and 0 bases from J, the gap between germline ends came to 4 bases. The CDR3 has 13 residues. The CDR3, as DNA: TGTGCCAGCAGCTCCCGCTCCTACAATGAGCAGTTCTTC. It translates to CASSSRSYNEQFF.

Regarding this clone: Other DNA sequences in the sample encode the same CDR3. This chain connects TRBV20-1 to TRBJ1-1; no definite D call. Germline V CDR1 and CDR2: DFQATT, SNEGSKA (reference sequence). The CDR3 is made up of 11 amino acids. The V end lost 4 bases, the J end lost 7 bases, and 10 bases lay between the germline ends. The DNA for the CDR3 is TGCAGTGCTACCCCTAGCCTTGAAGCTTTCTTT. It yields the protein CSATPSLEAFF.

The CDR3 DNA reads as TGTGCCAGCAATCCAGAGGGGAATGTCTATAATTCACCCCTCCACTTT. Translation: CASNPEGNVYNSPLHF. The chain recombines TRBV27 with TRBJ1-6, with D possibly matching TRBD1 (5 bases). Trimming removed 7 bases at V and 3 bases at J, with 16 bases between. The germline gives CDR1 MNHEY, CDR2 SMNVEV (reference sequence). The CDR3 spans 16 residues.

The genes are TRBV19 and TRBJ2-2; perhaps TRBD1 as D (6 bases). With 6 bases removed from V and 4 bases from J, the gap between germline ends came to 12 bases. The CDR3 extends over 14 amino acids. CDR1 is LNHDA, CDR2 SQIVND, per germline (reference sequence). Here the CDR3 reads CASSRTEGTGELFF. DNA for the CDR3: TGTGCCAGTAGCAGGACAGAGGGCACCGGGGAGCTGTTTTTT.

The rearrangement uses TRBV7-6 and TRBJ1-5, with TRBD1 matching over 7 bases. The CDR3 has 15 residues. Germline V CDR1 and CDR2: SGHVS, FNYEAQ. Losses at the gene ends were 5 bases for V and 5 bases for J; bases not matched to a gene: 9. The DNA of the CDR3 is TGTGCCAGCAGCCCTCTGACAGGGAAGGATCAGCCCCAGCATTTT. Encoded protein: CASSPLTGKDQPQHF.

V usage is TRBV28 and J usage is TRBJ1-2, with D perhaps TRBD1 (5 bases). There are 14 residues in the CDR3. Germline CDR1 reads MDHEN; CDR2 reads SYDVKM. V lost 3 bases and J 4 bases, leaving 12 bases between the germline ends. The CDR3 here is CASSFRDRIYGYTF. The CDR3 bases are TGTGCCAGCAGTTTCCGGGACCGAATCTATGGCTACACCTTC.

In regard to this clone: Other DNA variants within this sample encode the same CDR3. The rearrangement uses TRBV11-2 and TRBJ2-2; D is ambiguous. Between the trimmed V and J ends, which lost 4 bases and 4 bases, there was a span of 16 bases. The CDR3 length is 16 residues. Per the germline V gene, CDR1 is SGHAT and CDR2 is FQNNGV. The CDR3 DNA reads TGTGCCAGCAGCTCCCTACCTCCCCGGACCACCGGGGAGCTGTTTTTT. It codes for CASSSLPPRTTGELFF.

The V gene is TRBV7-9, the J gene TRBJ1-2, with 7 nucleotides matching TRBD1. After removal of 2 bases from V and 4 bases from J, the junction contained 4 bases not matched to a gene. CDR1 and CDR2 (germline): SEHNR, FQNEAQ (reference sequence). The CDR3 sequence is 14 residues long. The CDR3 loop reads CASSLTGDVYGYTF. The CDR3 bases are TGTGCCAGCAGCTTAACAGGGGATGTCTATGGCTACACCTTC. Full variable domain (rest looked up from reference TRBV7-9 and TRBJ1-2): DTGVSQNPRHKITKRGQNVTFRCDPISEHNRLYWYRQTLGQGPEFLTYFQNEAQLEKSRLLSDRFSAERPKGSFSTLEIQRTEQGDSAMYLCASSLTGDVYGYTFGSGTRLTVV.

The CDR3 DNA is TGTGCCAGCAGTTTATTGAGGGGTGGGTCAAATACGCAGTATTTT. This sequence encodes CASSLLRGGSNTQYF. The V gene is TRBV28, the J gene TRBJ2-3; D might be TRBD1 or TRBD2, each matching 5 bases. Trimming pared 1 base from V and 7 bases from J, leaving 15 bases between. Looked up from germline, CDR1 is MDHEN and CDR2 is SYDVKM. The CDR3 loop spans 15 amino acids.

The chain employs TRBV5-1 and TRBJ2-3; perhaps TRBD2 as D (5 bases). The CDR3 has 15 amino acids. Germline CDR1 SGHRS, CDR2 YFSETQ. The V end lost 3 bases, the J end lost 4 bases, and 15 bases lay between the germline ends. CDR3 DNA sequence: TGCGCCAGCAGCTCGACTACCCGGACTGCAGATACGCAGTATTTT. This translates into CASSSTTRTADTQYF.

This rearrangement joins TRBV2 to TRBJ2-7; D may be TRBD1 (5 bases). CDR1 and CDR2 (germline): SNHLY, FYNNEI. Trimming removed 10 bases from V and 4 bases from J, with 17 bases in between. This CDR3 has 13 amino acids. CDR3 DNA: TGTGCCACGAGGAATCCAGGGCAATACGAGCAGTACTTC. Translating it yields CATRNPGQYEQYF.

The CDR3 region has the DNA TGTGCCAGCAGTTTGACTAGCGGCCTACCCTCCGAGCAGTACTTC. Translated: CASSLTSGLPSEQYF. The chain joins TRBV27 to TRBJ2-7; 9 bases line up with TRBD2. Germline V gives CDR1 MNHEY, CDR2 SMNVEV (reference sequence). V lost 3 bases to trimming and J lost 6 bases; unmatched junction nucleotides: 9. CDR3 size: 15 residues.

The chain is built from TRBV2 and TRBJ2-7; D is perhaps TRBD2 (7 bases). The CDR3 runs to 16 residues. The V gene lost 4 bases and the J gene lost 2 bases, with 18 bases spanning the gap. Germline CDR1 SNHLY, CDR2 FYNNEI. The DNA of the CDR3 is TGTGCCAGCAGTGGGGGAGGGGGAAAAAAGCCCTACGAGCAGTACTTC. Protein: CASSGGGGKKPYEQYF.

V and J are TRBV7-2 and TRBJ2-7, with 12 bases that match TRBD2. CDR1 and CDR2 (germline): SGHTA, FQGNSA. The CDR3 is 17 residues long. The trim removed 1 base at V and 5 bases at J, leaving 9 bases unmatched. This CDR3 is CASSLGLLAGGWHEQYF. For the CDR3, the DNA is TGTGCCAGCAGCTTAGGCCTACTAGCGGGAGGATGGCACGAGCAGTACTTC.